This paragraph covers one T cell receptor beta chain sequence. Its antigen is not known. J lost 6 bases, V lost 8 bases, and 11 bases had no gene match. The CDR3 length is 14 residues. The germline V gene encodes CDR1 MNHEY and CDR2 SVGAGI. Sequenced by immunoSEQ multiplex PCR; TCRdb stores in-frame clones only, minus some. The repertoire holds 35,000 or so clones, around 88% seen once, with about 7.7% in the top ten. This sample is part of a study of T cells in localized non-small cell lung cancer. General study points: Because researchers sequenced only one region of the tumor, heterogeneity is still possible. Uninvolved adjacent lung, not tumor, had the highest T cell clonality. Blood T cell density predicted longer survival; adjacent-lung clonality, shorter. In adjacent lung appeared a median 57 of the top 100 tumor clones.

The TCR was taken from a woman between 40 and 69 years old with stage I lung adenocarcinoma. The chain uses TRBV6-5 and TRBJ2-3; 7 bases agree with TRBD2. Sequencing was performed on peripheral blood, taken before any cancer treatment. The CDR3 nucleotides are TGTGCCAGCGGCGCAGCGGGGCTGGGGGATACGCAGTATTTT. Amino acid sequence: CASGAAGLGDTQYF.